The TCR beta chain described here comes from a study of T cells in Graves' hyperthyroidism and ophthalmopathy (dated 2019 in TCRdb). Study-wide context: Peripheral blood was collected at initial diagnosis, before any treatment. The paper describes TCR Vbeta CDR3 sequencing of 130 to 150 peripheral blood samples, made up of some 40 ophthalmopathy patients, 70 to 75 hyperthyroidism patients and about 17 progressor patients. TCR V-J signatures able to tell the groups apart were searched for in a discovery cohort of 100 patients, of whom 43 had Graves' ophthalmopathy and more than 55 had stable Graves' hyperthyroidism. An independent validation cohort of under 20 hyperthyroidism patients and more than 15 patients who later progressed to ophthalmopathy tested prospective prediction of ophthalmopathy. Thyroid tissue and blood T-cell repertoires from over 5 Graves' hyperthyroidism patients were also compared in the study. Once sampling was done, hyperthyroidism patients were given methimazole at a starting dose of 30 mg daily, whereas ophthalmopathy patients were given high-dose intravenous methylprednisolone. The 90 to 100 discovery patients were randomly divided into training and test sets at a 7:3 ratio. Results the study describes overall, beyond this receptor: In validation, the model predicted progression to ophthalmopathy a median of about 6.5 months before onset, with approximately 71% sensitivity and 72.22% specificity. Most expanded thyroid clonotypes (frequency above 0.001) were also detected in blood, suggesting blood repertoires may reflect thyroid immune responses. Sample size was not statistically predetermined, and investigators were not blinded to group allocation. A 13 V-J signature model separated ophthalmopathy from stable hyperthyroidism, with around 91% sensitivity and about 81% specificity in cross-validation and 80%/75% in testing.

Its CDR3 holds 15 amino acids, cysteine through phenylalanine. The read is trimmed to its CDR3 DNA, 45 bases read in frame from base 1. The germline V gene provides CDR1 SQVTM and CDR2 ANQGSEA. The germline ends are 14 bases apart after V is trimmed by 2 bases and J by 2 bases. There are many counts of this clonotype. Its antigen is still unknown. No much larger clone is present one base from it, and per-base qualities are unavailable. Graves' hyperthyroidism was defined as stable when no progression to ophthalmopathy occurred over 18 months of follow-up. Hyperthyroidism patients were newly diagnosed, with disease duration under 2 months, and aged 18 to 65 years. Any patient with an uncontrolled infection, another autoimmune disease, pregnancy or lactation was excluded. Clinical symptoms, serum thyroxine and TRAb, thyroid ultrasound, and orbital computed tomography formed the basis for the diagnoses. PBMCs were separated from 7.5 to 10 ml of fresh peripheral blood using Ficoll-Paque density gradient centrifugation. Trizol reagent was used to extract total RNA, and RNA quality was then checked on an Agilent 2100 Bioanalyzer.

TCR beta CDR3 regions were amplified from RNA transcripts. For the first round of RT-PCR on the TCR CDR3, the HTBI primer set was used together with the Qiagen OneStep RT-PCR kit. A second multiplex PCR round built the libraries, followed by size selection and purification. Libraries were sequenced paired-end with 100 bp reads on an Illumina HiSeq2000. The source study handled its data this way. SOAPnuke was used to process the raw data, with reads discarded if the reads contained adapters or uncalled bases, had a mean Phred below 15, or lacked an exact constant-primer or identifier match. High-quality paired reads were merged using COPE v1.2.5, and each unique nucleotide sequence was defined as a clonotype. MiTCR v1.1 was used to align clonotypes to the IMGT TRBV, TRBD and TRBJ reference segments. Analysis was restricted to V-J combinations with a frequency above 0.0001, which covered approximately 99% of repertoires. A TCS score was defined as the ratio between F50 (clonal expansion) and ExV (chaos), using BLOSUM62-based TCRdist between CDR3 peptides within each V-J. Welch's t-statistics and random forest reduced 514 V-J features to around 14, which were used in a naive Bayes classifier (R e1071). TCRdb ran its own pipeline on the public reads, namely fastp trimming at Q25 and MiXCR clone calling, and kept in-frame beta chains. Each entry merges the rows of one CDR3 protein and shows their most common DNA and genes. The V and J calls were determined by TCRdb, not by the authors. The sample table lists about 420,000 distinct CDR3 sequences, approximately 15% of them with a count of one. The top ten hold more than 4.5% of the sample.

Input material: blood. This chain joins TRBV29-1 to TRBJ2-3, with the D gene not confidently named. The TCR sequence derives from a woman aged 18 to 35 with Graves' hyperthyroidism. The sequenced DNA is TGCAGCGTTGAAACGGGCGCCGCCAACACAGATACGCAGTATTTT. Its product reads: CSVETGAANTDTQYF.